This T cell receptor (beta chain) was captured by sequencing in a study of PD-1 blockade in classical Hodgkin lymphoma. A word on this clone: Its antigen is unknown.

The protocol was immunoSEQ multiplex PCR, while the TCRdb copy is restricted to in-frame clones and leaves out a portion. The repertoire holds roughly 29,000 clones, just over 90% seen once, with 3.8% in the top ten. The V end lost 2 bases, the J end lost 0 bases, and 9 bases lay between the germline ends. Germline values: CDR1 SGDLS, CDR2 YYNGEE. This CDR3 contains 14 residues. The time point: newly diagnosed, previously untreated cHL patient sample. PBMCs representing newly diagnosed, untreated classical Hodgkin lymphoma functioned as the comparison. Findings and limits, study-wide: Repertoires differed for reasons still undefined, possibly disease activity or prior therapy. Newly diagnosed patients were reported to exhibit reduced baseline TCR diversity relative to healthy donors.

The chain carries TRBV9 and TRBJ2-7, with D possibly being TRBD1 (5 bases). This clonotype originated in a human donor with classical Hodgkin lymphoma. Sequenced sample: peripheral blood mononuclear cells (PBMCs). The CDR3 nucleotides read TGTGCCAGCAGCGTTGTTGACAGCTCCTACGAGCAGTACTTC. This gives the protein CASSVVDSSYEQYF.